The 13 T cell receptor beta chains presented below share a single source sample, sequenced in a study of T cell repertoires in cytomegalovirus infection. Each CDR3 protein is one row after TCRdb ran MiXCR on the reads. The sample carries 60,000 to 75,000 distinct CDR3 sequences, 4% recorded once. The sequencing input was PBMCs. Receptors originate from a human donor in good health (CMV status not recorded). Some clones in this sample may be carry-over from other donors' samples.

A note on this clonotype: With a much larger clone just one base away, this may be a read error. V is TRBV7-2 and J is TRBJ1-2; 11 bases fit TRBD1. This CDR3 spans 14 amino acids. The germline gives CDR1 SGHTA, CDR2 FQGNSA. Germline trimming cut 8 bases from V and 6 bases from J; bases unmatched to any gene: 8. The chain's CDR3 is CASGPGQGVDGYTF. In nucleotides, the CDR3 is TGTGCCAGCGGCCCGGGACAGGGGGTCGATGGCTACACCTTC.

This clonotype was seen many times. The V gene is TRBV28, the J gene TRBJ1-6, with TRBD1 identical over 7 bases. The CDR3 spans 15 residues. V was pared by 6 bases and J by 7 bases, with 9 bases of the junction left unmatched. From germline, CDR1 is MDHEN and CDR2 SYDVKM. CDR3 sequence: CASSLGTAGNSPLHF. For the CDR3, the DNA is TGTGCCAGCAGCCTCGGGACAGCCGGGAATTCACCCCTCCACTTT.

This clonotype has at least ten counts. V and J are TRBV7-8 and TRBJ1-1, with D possibly TRBD1 on 5 matching bases. The CDR3 contains 15 residues. Per germline, CDR1 SGHVS and CDR2 FQNEAQ. V was trimmed by 7 bases and J by 10 bases, leaving 25 bases between them. The CDR3 is CASKALGPGGVGAFF. DNA of the CDR3: TGTGCCAGCAAAGCTTTGGGACCAGGAGGGGTCGGAGCTTTCTTT.

At least ten counts were recorded for this clonotype. The chain employs TRBV12-3 or TRBV12-4 and TRBJ2-3; D uncertain. The CDR3 runs 16 residues. Trimming removed 2 bases from V and 2 bases from J, with 14 bases in between. The CDR3 DNA sequence: TGTGCCAGCAGTTTATCTAGTGGATATGTCACAGATACGCAGTATTTT. The encoded protein is CASSLSSGYVTDTQYF.

This clonotype was seen repeatedly, ten times or more. CDR3 sequence: CASSPLLGARGNTIYF. The CDR3 bases are TGTGCCAGCTCACCACTTCTAGGGGCTAGAGGAAACACCATATATTTT. The chain employs TRBV18 and TRBJ1-3, with D possibly TRBD1 on 5 matching bases. The CDR3 sequence is 16 residues long. Germline V gene lookup returns CDR1 KGHSH and CDR2 LQKENI. With 1 base removed from V and 4 bases from J, the gap between germline ends came to 14 bases.

This clonotype was seen ten or more times. V gene TRBV7-8 combines with J gene TRBJ1-1; D gene uncertain. The CDR3 contains 13 residues. V was pared by 1 base and J by 6 bases, with 9 bases between. The germline V gene encodes CDR1 SGHVS and CDR2 FQNEAQ. The CDR3 nucleotides are TGTGCCAGCAGCTTAGGGGCCTACGCTGAAGCTTTCTTT. Amino acids: CASSLGAYAEAFF.

Ten or more counts support this clonotype. This rearrangement joins TRBV7-2 to TRBJ1-1; tentatively, D is TRBD1 (5 bases). The ends were cut back, 1 base at V and 8 bases at J, with 14 bases in the middle. CDR1 SGHTA and CDR2 FQGNSA come from the germline V gene. The CDR3 sequence is 14 residues long. The CDR3 bases are TGTGCCAGCAGCTTAGAGTCGGGGAGGGGAGAAGCTTTCTTT. Translated, it gives CASSLESGRGEAFF. The variable domain in full, completed from reference TRBV7-2 and TRBJ1-1, reads GAGVSQSPSNKVTEKGKDVELRCDPISGHTALYWYRQSLGQGLEFLIYFQGNSAPDKSGLPSDRFSAERTGGSVSTLTIQRTQQEDSAVYLCASSLESGRGEAFFGQGTRLTVV.

This clonotype was recorded many times. The chain combines TRBV7-2 with TRBJ1-3; 9 bases are shared with TRBD1. Looked up from germline, CDR1 is SGHTA and CDR2 is FQGNSA. CDR3 length: 14 amino acids. The V segment lost 2 bases and the J segment 9 bases; nucleotides outside the gene matches: 5. Written as DNA, the CDR3 is TGTGCCAGCAGCTTATACAGGGGGCTGAGCACCATATATTTT. It encodes CASSLYRGLSTIYF.

This clonotype was counted ten times or more. Here the CDR3 DNA reads TGCGCCAGCAGCTTGGATGGAGGGGACCGCACAGATACGCAGTATTTT. It specifies CASSLDGGDRTDTQYF. The chain has TRBV5-1 and TRBJ2-3; D might be TRBD2 (6 bases). CDR1 is SGHRS and CDR2 is YFSETQ in the germline V gene. The CDR3 sequence is 16 residues long. The V gene lost 0 bases and the J gene lost 1 base, with 12 bases spanning the gap.

Many counts were recorded for this clonotype. V and J are TRBV7-2 and TRBJ2-1; D remains ambiguous. V shed 3 bases and J shed 9 bases, with 12 bases lying between them. Germline CDR1 and CDR2: SGHTA and FQGNSA. This CDR3 is built from 13 residues. The CDR3 nucleotides are TGTGCCAGCAGCTTCAGTCCTACTATTGAGCAGTTCTTC. It specifies CASSFSPTIEQFF.

This clonotype was seen many times. The V gene is TRBV7-2, the J gene TRBJ2-7; D gene ambiguous. This CDR3 has 14 amino acids. Trimming cost V 1 base and J 3 bases, with 10 bases left between them. CDR1 and CDR2 (germline): SGHTA, FQGNSA. The CDR3 is CASSLGQSFYEQYF. CDR3 DNA: TGTGCCAGCAGCTTAGGACAATCCTTCTACGAGCAGTACTTC.

This clonotype was seen ten or more times. The V and J genes are TRBV19 and TRBJ2-1; D is unclear. From germline, CDR1 is LNHDA and CDR2 SQIVND (reference sequence). The CDR3 is 11 amino acids. Trimming removed 8 bases at V and 3 bases at J, with 5 bases between. Here the CDR3 DNA reads TGTGCCAGTTGGGACTACAATGAGCAGTTCTTC. Translation: CASWDYNEQFF.

This clonotype has a count of ten or more. V usage is TRBV6-2 or TRBV6-3 and J usage is TRBJ2-3, with 8 positions matching TRBD2. Germline V gene lookup returns CDR1 MNHEY and CDR2 SVGEGT. Trimming cost V 5 bases and J 0 bases; bases outside gene matches: 7. This CDR3 comprises 16 residues. CDR3 nucleotide sequence: TGTGCCAGCAGTCTTGTAGCGGGATCTAGCACAGATACGCAGTATTTT. Its translation is CASSLVAGSSTDTQYF.